This TCR beta chain was recovered during a study of OX40 agonist ivuxolimab in advanced cancers. Background on the study: Males comprised about 78% of the group, whose mean age was roughly 60 years (range roughly 20 to 85).

The CDR3 sequence is 19 residues long. Generated by immunoSEQ multiplex PCR, the TCRdb table keeps only in-frame clones and is missing some. This table holds around 62,000 clones, roughly 84% found once. The TCR was taken from an adult with an advanced solid tumor such as melanoma, head and neck, liver or kidney cancer. The chain has TRBV12-2 and TRBJ2-3; the DNA was not compared with TRBD2, the D call given in the table. TRBV12-2 is a documented pseudogene. Sequencing was performed on CD4+ or CD8+ T cells sorted from blood, taken in a trial of the OX40 agonist ivuxolimab. CDR3 coding DNA: TGTGCAAGTCGCTTCAAGCCACCTCGCGGGACGGGAAGCACAGATACGCAGTATTTT. Encoded protein: CASRFKPPRGTGSTDTQYF.